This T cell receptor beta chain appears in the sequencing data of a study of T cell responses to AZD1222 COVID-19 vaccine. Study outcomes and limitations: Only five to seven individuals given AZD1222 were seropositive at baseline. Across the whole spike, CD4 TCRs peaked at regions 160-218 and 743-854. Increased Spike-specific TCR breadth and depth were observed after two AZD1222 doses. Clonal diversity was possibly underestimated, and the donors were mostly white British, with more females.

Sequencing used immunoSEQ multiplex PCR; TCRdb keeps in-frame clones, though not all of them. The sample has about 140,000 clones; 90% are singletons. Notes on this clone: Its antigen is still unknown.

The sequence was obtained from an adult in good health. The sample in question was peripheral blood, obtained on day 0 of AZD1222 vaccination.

Here the CDR3 reads CASSPEERRPYEQYF. As DNA, the CDR3 is TGCGCCAGCAGCCCCGAGGAGCGGAGACCCTACGAGCAGTACTTC. The chain is built from TRBV4-1 and TRBJ2-7, with D possibly being TRBD2 (5 bases). Trimming took 4 bases from V and 2 from J, leaving 15 bases between them. CDR1 is MGHRA, CDR2 YSYEKL, per germline. The CDR3 spans 15 residues.